Sequencing of this TCR beta chain was carried out in a study of blood T cell repertoires in COVID-19. Study-level background: The samples span acute and convalescent COVID-19 from the United States, Italy and Spain. In each case, the material was cDNA or gDNA derived from T cells, B-cell-depleted T cells, or PBMCs.

The V segment lost 0 bases and the J segment 12 bases; nucleotides outside the gene matches: 6. The germline V gene has CDR1 LGHNA and CDR2 YSLEER. The CDR3 contains 14 residues. Methods used by the authors: Nucleated cell number was recorded as an estimate derived from reference gene primer amplification. The assay was immunoSEQ multiplex PCR, and TCRdb's table has in-frame clones only and misses some. V and J calls and clone size are copied from that table; D and trimming were computed from the DNA. The sample yields under 40,000 clones, 80% to 90% seen once. The sequencing input was peripheral blood. The chain has TRBV4-3 and TRBJ2-3; 10 nucleotides agree with TRBD2. The sequence was obtained from an elderly man with active COVID-19. The CDR3 DNA reads TGCGCCAGCAGCCAAGATTTCAGCGGGAGGGCCCAGTATTTT. It encodes CASSQDFSGRAQYF.